The T cell receptor beta chain under discussion was sequenced for a study of T cell repertoires in cytomegalovirus infection. MiXCR was run by TCRdb on the reads, yielding one entry per CDR3 protein. There are 800,000 to 950,000 distinct CDR3 sequences in the sample; about 30% occur only once, and about an eighth lies in the top ten. V shed 7 bases and J 10 bases; nucleotides not matched to a gene: 6. Germline values: CDR1 MNHEY, CDR2 SMNVEV (reference sequence). This CDR3 region has 12 residues. With respect to this clonotype: Its specificity is not known.

V usage is TRBV27 and J usage is TRBJ2-1, with 8 bases that match TRBD1. This sequence was found in a human donor in good health (CMV status not recorded). Some clones in this sample may be carry-over from other donors' samples. Sequenced here: cultured CD8+ T cells from PBMCs, sampled from culture after CMV antigen stimulation. CDR3: CASTGTGWEQFF. CDR3 sequence (DNA): TGTGCCAGCACCGGGACAGGCTGGGAGCAGTTCTTC.